Listed here are 21 T cell receptor beta chains from one sample, sequenced in a study of blood T cell repertoires in COVID-19. Assay: immunoSEQ multiplex PCR; the TCRdb copy retains only in-frame clones and omits some. This sample has around 55,000 clones, with roughly 85% found just once. What was sequenced was peripheral blood. These receptors were obtained from a human donor in a cohort sampled during active or convalescent COVID-19.

V gene TRBV2 combines with J gene TRBJ1-2; the match to TRBD1 covers 7 bases. Germline V CDR1 and CDR2: SNHLY, FYNNEI. This CDR3 spans 13 amino acids. With 3 bases clipped from V and 8 bases from J, the junction kept 6 bases outside the gene matches. CDR3 residues: CASSDDRAGGYTF. The CDR3 DNA follows: TGTGCCAGCAGTGACGACAGGGCGGGCGGCTACACCTTC.

CDR3 sequence reads: CATSDPQASPGAGTDTQYF. The CDR3 nucleotides read TGTGCCACCAGTGATCCCCAGGCATCCCCAGGGGCAGGCACAGATACGCAGTATTTT. The chain carries TRBV24-1 and TRBJ2-3, with TRBD1 as a possible D gene (6 bases). Germline loops: CDR1 KGHDR, CDR2 SFDVKD. V was shortened by 3 bases and J by 1 base, with 22 bases between the two germline ends. The CDR3 totals 19 residues.

The chain carries TRBV10-3 and TRBJ1-4; TRBD1 matches at 7 bases. CDR1 and CDR2 from the germline V gene are ENHRY and SYGVKD. This CDR3 has 15 amino acids. V was clipped by 0 bases and J by 6 bases; unmatched bases: 4. DNA for the CDR3: TGTGCCATCAGTGAGTCGGACAGGCCGGATGAAAAACTGTTTTTT. This codes for CAISESDRPDEKLFF.

The chain joins TRBV18 to TRBJ2-7; the match to TRBD2 covers 13 bases. The trim removed 8 bases at V and 5 bases at J, leaving 6 bases unmatched. The germline CDR1 and CDR2 sequences are KGHSH and LQKENI. The CDR3 length is 14 residues. The CDR3 spells CASATSGGVNEQYF. CDR3 DNA sequence: TGTGCCAGCGCAACTAGCGGGGGGGTCAACGAGCAGTACTTC.

There are a few counts of this clone. The chain employs TRBV6-2 or TRBV6-3 and TRBJ1-1; 7 bases map to TRBD1. The CDR3 runs 15 residues. With V trimmed by 4 bases and J by 1 base, 6 bases remained unmatched. Germline values: CDR1 MNHEY, CDR2 SVGEGT. The CDR3 coding sequence is TGTGCCAGCAGTTCGATGACAGGGCGGAACACTGAAGCTTTCTTT. This sequence encodes CASSSMTGRNTEAFF.

In DNA form, the CDR3 reads TGTGCCAGCAGCCAATACAGTGGGGGGGCTAATGAAAAACTGTTTTTT. The encoded protein is CASSQYSGGANEKLFF. The chain has TRBV5-6 and TRBJ1-4, with D perhaps TRBD1 (5 bases). This CDR3 region has 16 residues. Germline assignment: CDR1 SGHDT and CDR2 YYEEEE. Trimming shortened V by 4 bases and J by 3 bases, and 16 bases separated the two germline ends. Variable domain in full (rest from reference TRBV5-6 and TRBJ1-4): DAGVTQSPTHLIKTRGQQVTLRCSPKSGHDTVSWYQQALGQGPQFIFQYYEEEERQRGNFPDRFSGHQFPNYSSELNVNALLLGDSALYLCASSQYSGGANEKLFFGSGTQLSVL.

This chain joins TRBV7-2 and TRBJ1-2; 8 bases fit TRBD1. V was pared by 4 bases and J by 4 bases, with 5 bases of the junction left unmatched. The CDR3 is 14 residues long. CDR1 SGHTA and CDR2 FQGNSA come from the germline V gene. In DNA, the CDR3 is TGTGCCAGCAGCTCATGGACAGGGAGCTATGGCTACACCTTC. As protein: CASSSWTGSYGYTF.

A few counts support this clone. The rearrangement links TRBV6-2 or TRBV6-3 to TRBJ2-7; 9 bases match TRBD1. The germline V gene has CDR1 MNHEY and CDR2 SVGEGT. The CDR3 runs 15 residues. After removal of 6 bases from V and 2 bases from J, the junction contained 8 bases not matched to a gene. The CDR3 bases are TGTGCCAGCAGCGACCCACAGGGGGCGACCTACGAGCAGTACTTC. Protein: CASSDPQGATYEQYF.

The chain links TRBV21-1 to TRBJ1-5; the DNA was not used to check the table's D call, TRBD1. TRBV21-1 is flagged as a pseudogene. The CDR3 is 16 residues long. CDR3 amino acids: CASSNGTEHSNQPQHF. The CDR3 DNA reads as TGTGCCAGCAGCAATGGGACAGAGCATAGCAATCAGCCCCAGCATTTT.

The chain uses TRBV3-1 (or the pseudogene TRBV3-2) and TRBJ2-2; 7 bases are a match to TRBD1. J was trimmed by 16 bases and V by 1 base; bases with no gene match: 9. This CDR3 has 13 amino acids. CDR1 and CDR2 from the germline V gene are LGHDT and YNNKEL (reference sequence). The CDR3: CASSQGRGPPKFF. DNA for the CDR3: TGTGCCAGCAGCCAAGGTAGGGGGCCGCCTAAGTTTTTT.

The rearrangement joins TRBV7-2 to TRBJ2-3; D ambiguous. The CDR3 contains 14 residues. Per germline, CDR1 SGHTA and CDR2 FQGNSA. Trimming took off 4 bases at V and 4 bases at J, with 12 bases between the two ends. CDR3 loop: CASSSLGASDTQYF. The DNA for the CDR3 is TGTGCCAGCAGCTCCCTCGGTGCCTCAGATACGCAGTATTTT. Supplemented by reference TRBV7-2 and TRBJ2-3, the full variable domain reads GAGVSQSPSNKVTEKGKDVELRCDPISGHTALYWYRQSLGQGLEFLIYFQGNSAPDKSGLPSDRFSAERTGGSVSTLTIQRTQQEDSAVYLCASSSLGASDTQYFGPGTRLTVL.

This rearrangement joins TRBV9 to TRBJ2-3; 10 bases are shared with TRBD1. Germline CDR1 reads SGDLS; CDR2 reads YYNGEE. The CDR3 is 15 amino acids. The junction had 5 bases not matched to a gene; V was cut back by 3 bases and J by 4 bases. The CDR3 region is CASSEGQGRSDTQYF. The DNA for the CDR3 is TGTGCCAGCAGCGAGGGACAGGGGAGATCAGATACGCAGTATTTT.

Here the CDR3 reads CASTLDRFGVTGELFF. CDR3 coding DNA: TGTGCCAGCACCTTGGACAGGTTCGGGGTCACCGGGGAGCTGTTTTTT. The chain is built from TRBV2 and TRBJ2-2; 7 bases agree with TRBD1. V lost 7 bases to trimming and J lost 4 bases; unmatched junction nucleotides: 12. In germline, CDR1 is SNHLY, CDR2 FYNNEI. This CDR3 spans 16 amino acids. The full variable domain, in which reference TRBV2 and TRBJ2-2 provide the parts outside the CDR3, is EPEVTQTPSHQVTQMGQEVILRCVPISNHLYFYWYRQILGQKVEFLVSFYNNEISEKSEIFDDQFSVERPDGSNFTLKIRSTKLEDSAMYFCASTLDRFGVTGELFFGEGSRLTVL.

CDR3 DNA: TGTGCCAGCAGCTCTTCGGATAGACAGGCAAATAATTCACCCCTCCACTTT. This encodes CASSSSDRQANNSPLHF. The rearrangement links TRBV11-2 to TRBJ1-6, with D possibly being TRBD1 (6 bases). Germline CDR1 and CDR2: SGHAT and FQNNGV. There are 17 residues in the CDR3. Trimming left V 4 bases short and J 5 bases short, with 18 bases between.

The V gene is TRBV30, the J gene TRBJ1-4, with unresolved D. CDR1 is GTSNPN, CDR2 SVGIG, per germline (reference sequence). Deletions cut 0 bases from V and 4 bases from J, with 6 bases between. There are 13 residues in the CDR3. The CDR3 nucleotides read TGTGCCTGGAGTGTACGGGATAATGAAAAACTGTTTTTT. Amino acid sequence: CAWSVRDNEKLFF.

The chain uses TRBV25-1 and TRBJ2-7, with D possibly TRBD2 on 6 matching bases. V lost 4 bases to trimming and J lost 4 bases, with 17 bases between them. This CDR3 has 15 amino acids. Germline V gene lookup returns CDR1 MGHDK and CDR2 SYGVNS. The CDR3 protein is CASSATGTLTYEQYF. The DNA of the CDR3 is TGTGCCAGCAGTGCTACCGGGACTCTCACGTACGAGCAGTACTTC.

This clone came up a few times. The chain is built from TRBV7-2 and TRBJ1-5; D is perhaps TRBD1 (6 bases). Trimming shortened V by 5 bases and J by 5 bases, and 10 bases separated the two germline ends. CDR3 length: 13 residues. CDR1 is SGHTA and CDR2 is FQGNSA in the germline V gene. The CDR3 region has the DNA TGTGCCAGCAGCCCAGGGGTTTATCAGCCCCAGCATTTT. This sequence encodes CASSPGVYQPQHF.

The sample holds one count of this clone. The CDR3 nucleotides are TGTGCCAGCAGCTTACCAACTAGCGGGGGCCCCGGCACAGATACGCAGTATTTT. Its translation: CASSLPTSGGPGTDTQYF. This chain links TRBV7-3 with TRBJ2-3; 11 positions match TRBD2. Trimming took 2 bases from V and 1 from J; bases not matched to a gene: 8. Germline values: CDR1 SGHTA, CDR2 FQGTGA. The CDR3 covers 18 residues.

The chain employs TRBV6-5 and TRBJ2-3, with no clear D. The CDR3 is made up of 13 amino acids. Trimming cost V 7 bases and J 2 bases, with 10 bases left between them. Looked up from germline, CDR1 is MNHEY and CDR2 is SVGAGI. CDR3: CASMRQPTDTQYF. CDR3 coding DNA: TGTGCCAGCATGAGACAACCCACAGATACGCAGTATTTT.

The CDR3 sequence is CASGSLTSSKYQTGYNEQFF. CDR3 sequence (DNA): TGTGCTAGTGGTTCCTTGACTAGCAGTAAGTACCAAACCGGCTACAATGAGCAGTTCTTC. The J gene is TRBJ2-1, the V gene TRBV12-5; 7 nucleotides match TRBD2. Germline V gene data show CDR1 as LGHNT and CDR2 as FRNRAP. J lost 3 bases, V lost 4 bases, and 21 bases had no gene match. The CDR3 consists of 20 residues.

This chain connects TRBV4-2 to TRBJ2-5, with TRBD2 identical over 13 bases. V was pared by 0 bases and J by 4 bases, with 5 bases of the junction left unmatched. The germline CDR1 and CDR2 sequences are LGHNA and YNFKEQ. This CDR3 is built from 17 residues. The CDR3 loop is CASSQDRGLAGRETQYF. In DNA, the CDR3 is TGTGCCAGCAGCCAAGATCGGGGACTAGCGGGGCGAGAGACCCAGTACTTC.